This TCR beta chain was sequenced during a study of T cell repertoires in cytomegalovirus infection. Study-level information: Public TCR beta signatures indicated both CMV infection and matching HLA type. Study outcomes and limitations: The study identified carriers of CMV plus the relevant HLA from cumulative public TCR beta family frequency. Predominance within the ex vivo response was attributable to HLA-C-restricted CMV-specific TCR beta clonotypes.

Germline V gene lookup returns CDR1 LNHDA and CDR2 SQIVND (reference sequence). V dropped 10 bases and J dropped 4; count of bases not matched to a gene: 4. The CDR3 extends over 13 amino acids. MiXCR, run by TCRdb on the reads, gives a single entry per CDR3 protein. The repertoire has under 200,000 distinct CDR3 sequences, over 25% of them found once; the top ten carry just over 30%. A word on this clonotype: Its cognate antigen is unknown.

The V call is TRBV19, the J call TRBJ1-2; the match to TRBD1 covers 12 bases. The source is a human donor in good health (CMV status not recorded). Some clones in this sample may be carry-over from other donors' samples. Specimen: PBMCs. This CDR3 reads CATGTGGAYGYTF. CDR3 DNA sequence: TGTGCCACGGGGACAGGGGGCGCCTATGGCTACACCTTC.